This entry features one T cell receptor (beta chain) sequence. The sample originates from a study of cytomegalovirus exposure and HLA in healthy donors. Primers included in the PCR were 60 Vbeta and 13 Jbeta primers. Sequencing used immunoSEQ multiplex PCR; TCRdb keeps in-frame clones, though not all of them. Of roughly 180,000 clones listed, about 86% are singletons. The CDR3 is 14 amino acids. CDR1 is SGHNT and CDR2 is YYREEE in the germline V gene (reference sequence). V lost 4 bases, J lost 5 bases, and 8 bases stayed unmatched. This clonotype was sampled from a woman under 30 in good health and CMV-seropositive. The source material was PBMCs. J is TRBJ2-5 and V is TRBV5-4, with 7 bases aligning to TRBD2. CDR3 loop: CASSGDFGGETQYF. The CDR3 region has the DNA TGTGCCAGCAGCGGGGACTTCGGGGGGGAGACCCAGTACTTC.